The entry that follows covers one T cell receptor beta chain sequence. This clonotype has a count of ten or more. Its antigen is currently not known. Per-nucleotide qualities are absent, and no much larger clonotype sits a single base away. The library relied on 5' RACE. Sequenced using an Illumina HiSeq 2000. Template switching introduced a universal primer binding site; the final cDNA contained a unique molecular identifier, enabling accurate counting of TCR cDNA molecules. Specific primers in the conserved constant-segment region were used to synthesize first-strand cDNA for TCR alpha and beta chains. To control for contamination, every cDNA library was double barcoded, receiving both a SMART-Mk sample barcode and Illumina barcodes. Two successive PCR steps introduced TruSeq adapter sequences along with Illumina sample barcodes. Sequencing of the TCR alpha and beta cDNA libraries was done on the Illumina HiSeq platform using custom primers. Concerning the study's data processing: MiGEC was used to process raw reads and extract unique molecular identifiers, and MiXCR was used to find CDR3 positions. For each individual, recombination models were inferred using an EM algorithm with the repgenHMM and IGoR tools. Shared clonotype analysis was performed with the tcR package in R, normalizing sharing by the product of cloneset sizes. To study raw recombination free of thymic and clonal selection effects, out-of-frame nonproductive sequences were analyzed. TCRdb trimmed public reads at Q25 via fastp, called clones via MiXCR and kept in-frame beta chains. Rows are unified per CDR3 protein, each entry keeping the most common DNA and genes. The V and J calls come from TCRdb's annotation, not from the publication. In this sample the table shows 200,000 to 250,000 distinct CDR3 sequences, 6% to 8% of which occur a single time. Clones ranked in the top ten supply about 5.6% of the sample.

All donors were healthy Caucasians. Three pairs of female monozygotic twins, all aged roughly 18 to 29 years, made up the twin cohort. Positive isolation kits from Invitrogen were used to isolate CD4+ and CD8+ T cell populations. From the cysteine through the phenylalanine, the CDR3 covers 12 amino acids. The read is trimmed to its CDR3 DNA, 36 bases read in frame from base 1. Trimming at the junction amounts to 1 base on V and 8 bases on J, and the germline ends lie 6 bases apart. CDR1 and CDR2 were assigned from the germline V gene (reference sequence) as SEHNR and FQNEAQ. The sample belongs to a study of identical twins (dated by TCRdb to 2016 to 2018). About the full investigation: TCR alpha and beta repertoires from monozygotic twins, unrelated adults of various ages and cord blood were deep-sequenced to test whether fetal clonotypes persist. To rule out contamination, replicate twin experiments were performed at different times with different library preparation protocols. Broader findings and caveats from the paper: In monozygotic twins, out-of-frame TCR alpha sharing was systematically underestimated by recombination models, although the models agreed with sharing between unrelated individuals. Out-of-frame TCR alpha sequences shared between twins showed an excess of low generation-probability sequences compared with coincidental sharing between unrelated individuals. Fewer insertions were carried by abundant cord blood beta clonotypes; a weaker similar trend was observed in young adult naive repertoires, while no such trend was observed in memory repertoires. Zero-insertion analyses could be partly confounded by invariant T cells such as MAIT and iNKT, though diverse VJ usage argued against such confounding for most clonotypes. Conclusions relied on cross-sectional statistical analysis, since the same donors could not be followed over many years. Excess twin sharing in beta out-of-frame sequences was weaker because fewer shared sequences lowered the signal-to-noise ratio.

This sample also belongs to another study, concerning yellow fever vaccine responses in identical twins. Per that second paper: The T cell response to vaccination in identical twins was reported by the authors to appear partly convergent and partly personalized. In identical twins, the study followed T cell clones that responded to the vaccine with precision.

The sample comprised CD8+ T cells sorted from blood. The TCR originated in a woman between 18 and 30 years old in good health. The chain is assembled from TRBV7-9 and TRBJ2-1, with no D gene named confidently. The CDR3 is CASSLEGHEQFF. DNA sequence: TGTGCCAGCAGCTTAGAAGGCCATGAGCAGTTCTTC.